The rows below give T cell receptor beta chains drawn from one sample of a study of blood T cells in healthy people across ages. Via MiXCR, TCRdb re-called the 5' RACE reads, giving one row per CDR3 protein. The repertoire holds around 1,700,000 distinct CDR3 sequences, with 28% as singletons. The sample was blood. These receptors were collected from a woman aged 25 to 39 in good health. Both conserved end residues are part of each CDR3. A D gene is named only where the DNA matches it firmly. The listing skips clone size in some rows; elsewhere it reads once, few, many or a size class.

abundance,v_gene,d_gene,j_gene,len,CDR3nt,CDR3aa
NA,TRBV6-2/TRBV6-3,NA,TRBJ2-1,13,TGTGCCAGCAGTCAAGCGTACGGGAATGAGCAGTTCTTC,CASSQAYGNEQFF
many,TRBV29-1,TRBD1,TRBJ2-7,13,TGCAGCGGGGGTGACAGGGAGTCTTACGAGCAGTACTTC,CSGGDRESYEQYF
NA,TRBV5-8,NA,TRBJ1-2,15,TGTGCCAGCAGCTTTGGGGGCAGAGTCGACTATGGCTACACCTTC,CASSFGGRVDYGYTF
NA,TRBV20-1,NA,TRBJ2-5,15,TGCAGTGCTCAGGGGGGACGGGGGGGGCAAGAGACCCAGTACTTC,CSAQGGRGGQETQYF
NA,TRBV20-1,TRBD1,TRBJ1-2,13,TGCAGTGCTAAGACAGGGGGCTCACGGGGCTACACCTTC,CSAKTGGSRGYTF
few,TRBV12-3/TRBV12-4,NA,TRBJ1-1,14,TGTGCCAGCAGTGGACAGATTTCGAACACTGAAGCTTTCTTT,CASSGQISNTEAFF
NA,TRBV6-5,NA,TRBJ2-7,15,TGTGCCAGCAGTTACTCAGGCAGGGCCCTCCGTGAACAGTACTTC,CASSYSGRALREQYF
NA,TRBV6-5,NA,TRBJ1-1,13,TGTGCCAGTAGCGCCCGCAGGGTAGCTGAAGCTTTCTTT,CASSARRVAEAFF
few,TRBV3-1,NA,TRBJ2-5,15,TGTGCCAGCAGCCGTCGGCGACGAGAGGCCGAGACCCAGTACTTC,CASSRRRREAETQYF
NA,TRBV29-1,NA,TRBJ2-1,11,TGCAGCCACGCTCGAGGTTCCGAGCAGGTCTTC,CSHARGSEQVF
many,TRBV10-3,NA,TRBJ2-3,15,TGTGCCATCAGTGAGTCGGACAGCAGCACAGATACGCAGTATTTT,CAISESDSSTDTQYF
NA,TRBV5-6,TRBD1,TRBJ1-2,15,TGTGCCAGCAGCTTATTCGGACAGGGGACGTCTGGCTACACCTTC,CASSLFGQGTSGYTF
many,TRBV12-3/TRBV12-4,NA,TRBJ2-1,14,TGTGCCAGCAGCCCCGGGAGAAACAACAATGAGCAGTTCTTC,CASSPGRNNNEQFF
few,TRBV6-6,NA,TRBJ2-7,17,TGTGCCAGCAGTCCATCCCAGATGAGCGCAAACACCTACGAGCAGTACTTC,CASSPSQMSANTYEQYF
NA,TRBV29-1,TRBD2,TRBJ2-5,14,TGCAGCGTTCCCCAGACTAGCGGGGAAGAGACCCAGTACTTC,CSVPQTSGEETQYF
NA,TRBV29-1,NA,TRBJ1-2,12,TGCAGCGTTGAGCAGGGCCACTATGGCTACACCTTC,CSVEQGHYGYTF
NA,TRBV5-5,NA,TRBJ1-5,15,TGTGCCAGCAGCTTGGGGTGGGGGGGGCCTCGGCCCCAGCATTTT,CASSLGWGGPRPQHF
NA,TRBV2,NA,TRBJ1-5,13,TGTGCCAGCAAAGGGTCTGGCAATCAGCCCCAGCATTTT,CASKGSGNQPQHF
NA,TRBV7-9,NA,TRBJ1-1,13,TGTGCCAGCAGCTTAGCGCAGGGCCTTGCAGCTTTCTTT,CASSLAQGLAAFF
NA,TRBV3-1,NA,TRBJ2-7,15,TGTGCCAGCAGCCACCAGGACGGCCCTTGGAACGAGCAGTACTTC,CASSHQDGPWNEQYF
NA,TRBV6-2/TRBV6-3,NA,TRBJ1-2,13,TGTGCCAGCAGTCGGACCCCCGGGTATGGCTACACCTTC,CASSRTPGYGYTF
NA,TRBV7-2,NA,TRBJ1-2,15,TGTGCCAGCAGCGCGCAGGAGGCGCGGGGATATGGCTACACCTTC,CASSAQEARGYGYTF
few,TRBV7-2,NA,TRBJ2-7,14,TGTGCCAGCAGCTTAGACTACAGGGCCTACGAGCAGTACTTC,CASSLDYRAYEQYF
few,TRBV5-5,TRBD2,TRBJ2-5,16,TGTGCCGGCAGCTTGCTAGCGGGAGCCCATGTGGAGACCCAGTACTTC,CAGSLLAGAHVETQYF
few,TRBV7-2,NA,TRBJ2-5,17,TGTGCCAGCAGCTTAGTTTCGTCTGGAGCAAGGGGGGAGACCCAGTACTTC,CASSLVSSGARGETQYF
few,TRBV25-1,TRBD2,TRBJ2-3,16,TGTGCCAGCAGGGACAGAGAGCTAGCGGGGTTAGATACGCAGTATTTT,CASRDRELAGLDTQYF
few,TRBV12-3/TRBV12-4,NA,TRBJ2-3,15,TGTGCCAGCAGTTCGGACCGGTGGACCACAGATACGCAGTATTTT,CASSSDRWTTDTQYF
few,TRBV10-3,NA,TRBJ1-5,16,TGTGCCATCAGTGAGTCTGTGGGCCCCTCGGATCAGCCCCAGCATTTT,CAISESVGPSDQPQHF
many,TRBV3-1,TRBD2,TRBJ2-1,15,TGTGCCAGCAGCTCTACTAGCGGGGGGCCCAATGAGCAGTTCTTC,CASSSTSGGPNEQFF
once,TRBV5-1,NA,TRBJ1-1,16,TGCGCCAGCAGCTTGGCCAACTGGGGAGGGCGGGCTGAAGCTTTCTTT,CASSLANWGGRAEAFF
few,TRBV5-1,TRBD1,TRBJ1-4,15,TGCGCCAGCAGCTTACAGGGGCTTGTTAATGAAAAACTGTTTTTT,CASSLQGLVNEKLFF
NA,TRBV29-1,NA,TRBJ1-1,11,TGCAGCGTCCACAGGAACACTGAAGCTTTCTTT,CSVHRNTEAFF
NA,TRBV12-3/TRBV12-4,NA,TRBJ2-1,15,TGTGCCAGCAGGTCCGGACTCCCAACCAGACATGAGCAGTTCTTC,CASRSGLPTRHEQFF
NA,TRBV7-2,TRBD2,TRBJ2-2,17,TGTGCCAGCAGCCAGAATAGCGGGGGGGCCGGGAACGGGGAGCTGTTTTTT,CASSQNSGGAGNGELFF
many,TRBV10-3,NA,TRBJ1-5,14,TGTGCCATCAGCGGGGACATAAACAATCAGCCCCAGCATTTT,CAISGDINNQPQHF
NA,TRBV15,TRBD1,TRBJ1-2,15,TGTGCCACCAGCAGCCTTCGGGACAGACCCTATGGCTACACCTTC,CATSSLRDRPYGYTF
NA,TRBV29-1,NA,TRBJ1-2,11,TGCAGCGTCCTGGGGGGGGCTGGCTACACCTTC,CSVLGGAGYTF
NA,TRBV5-1,TRBD1,TRBJ2-7,14,TGCGCCAGCAGCAGGACAGGAAGTGTGTACGAGCAGTACTTC,CASSRTGSVYEQYF
many,TRBV29-1,NA,TRBJ1-2,13,TGCAGCGTTGAAGGCCTGAATAACTATGGCTACACCTTC,CSVEGLNNYGYTF
NA,TRBV5-5,TRBD1,TRBJ2-5,17,TGTGCCAGCAGGAAGGAAAGGACAGGTGGAAGAGGGGAGACCCAGTACTTC,CASRKERTGGRGETQYF
few,TRBV3-1,TRBD2,TRBJ2-1,15,TGTGCCAGCAGCCCGACTAGCACCTCCTACAATGAGCAGTTCTTC,CASSPTSTSYNEQFF
few,TRBV7-7,TRBD1,TRBJ2-3,17,TGTGCCAGCAGCCAATTGCAGGGGGTCCTTAGCACAGATACGCAGTATTTT,CASSQLQGVLSTDTQYF
many,TRBV4-1,TRBD2,TRBJ2-1,14,TGCGCCAGCAGCCAAGGACTAGCCCCCCGAGAGCAGTTCTTC,CASSQGLAPREQFF
NA,TRBV28,NA,TRBJ1-2,13,TGTGCCAGCAGTTCGGCGCAGCTCTATGGCTACACCTTC,CASSSAQLYGYTF
once,TRBV7-2,NA,TRBJ2-1,11,TGTGCCAGCACGTTCCGCAATGAGCAGTTCTTC,CASTFRNEQFF
few,TRBV20-1,NA,TRBJ1-2,14,TGCAGTGCTAGAGAATTGAGGGAGAACTATGGCTACACCTTC,CSARELRENYGYTF
many,TRBV24-1,NA,TRBJ2-5,14,TGTGCCACCAGTGACCCGGCCCCTCGGGAGACCCAGTACTTC,CATSDPAPRETQYF
NA,TRBV5-1,NA,TRBJ1-4,14,TGCGCCAGCAGCTTGGGGGCGCCTAATGAAAAACTGTTTTTT,CASSLGAPNEKLFF
many,TRBV10-2,NA,TRBJ2-5,13,TGCGCCAGCAGTTATCAGTGGCAAGAGACCCAGTACTTC,CASSYQWQETQYF